This T cell receptor beta chain was sequenced in a study of T cell repertoires in cytomegalovirus infection. This CDR3 is built from 19 residues. Germline-derived CDR1 and CDR2 are SEHNR and FQNEAQ (reference sequence). Germline trimming cut 3 bases from V and 7 bases from J; bases unmatched to any gene: 21. TCRdb used MiXCR to reprocess the reads, holding one entry per CDR3 protein. The sample consists of more than 45,000 distinct CDR3 sequences, roughly 34% of them appearing once. As regards this clonotype: Its antigen is unidentified. This may arise from a read error, as a much more abundant clone is one base away.

Sequenced material: PBMCs, sequenced either directly or after in vitro stimulation (not recorded which). This TCR was sampled from a human donor in good health (CMV status not recorded). Some clones in this sample may be carry-over from other donors' samples. The J gene is TRBJ2-5, the V gene TRBV7-9; 9 bases agree with TRBD2. DNA of the CDR3: TGTGCCAGCAGCTTCCCCCCCCTCTCTAGCGGGGCCGCGTTGGGGACCCAGTACTTC. Protein sequence: CASSFPPLSSGAALGTQYF. The whole variable domain, filled in from reference TRBV7-9 and TRBJ2-5, reads DTGVSQNPRHKITKRGQNVTFRCDPISEHNRLYWYRQTLGQGPEFLTYFQNEAQLEKSRLLSDRFSAERPKGSFSTLEIQRTEQGDSAMYLCASSFPPLSSGAALGTQYFGPGTRLLVL.